Detailed here is one T cell receptor beta chain. As yet, its antigen is unknown. The V segment lost 2 bases and the J segment 8 bases; nucleotides outside the gene matches: 5. Germline V lookup: CDR1 MNHEY, CDR2 SVGAGI. The CDR3 extends over 14 amino acids. The analysis combined second doses at about 4 or about 12 weeks. This entry comes from a study of T cell responses to AZD1222 COVID-19 vaccine. Findings of the study overall: Distributed over spike, vaccine-associated CD4 TCRs predominated at 160-218 and 743-854. The donor group comprised mostly white British people and more females; the analysis possibly underestimated clonal diversity.

TCRdb's table, derived via immunoSEQ multiplex PCR, lists solely in-frame clones and lacks some. The data hold about 80,000 clones, with approximately 83% observed a single time. The material was peripheral blood, obtained 28 days after the second AZD1222 dose. This receptor was obtained from an adult who received the AZD1222 COVID-19 vaccine. The chain has TRBV6-5 and TRBJ1-2; the match to TRBD1 covers 10 bases. The CDR3 loop reads CASSYGTGERGYTF. CDR3 DNA sequence: TGTGCCAGCAGTTACGGGACAGGGGAGAGGGGCTACACCTTC.